A single sample gave rise to the 24 T cell receptor beta chains below, sequenced in a study of human thymus T cells. Repertoires were generated with immunoSEQ multiplex PCR, while TCRdb's copy carries only in-frame clones and drops some. The sample consists of some 120,000 clones, over 85% of them appearing once. Resections obtained during corrective heart surgery supplied the thymus tissue. The sequenced material came from thymus tissue. Receptors were obtained from a boy in the first two years of life with a congenital heart defect but otherwise immunologically healthy.

The rearrangement links TRBV4-3 to TRBJ1-2, with TRBD1 as a possible D gene (5 bases). The V and J ends lost 1 base and 4 bases respectively, with 34 bases between them. CDR1 and CDR2 (germline): LGHNA, YSLEER. The CDR3 totals 22 residues. The CDR3 nucleotides are TGCGCCAGCAGCCAAGTAAAAGACGGGGGGGGAGGACGGAGGACCTCGAGCTATGGCTACACCTTC. Its protein product is CASSQVKDGGGGRRTSSYGYTF.

This rearrangement joins TRBV7-9 to TRBJ2-2, with 8 bases fitting TRBD1. Looked up from germline, CDR1 is SEHNR and CDR2 is FQNEAQ (reference sequence). V gave up 0 bases and J gave up 3 bases; unmatched junction bases: 6. This CDR3 contains 17 residues. The CDR3 DNA reads as TGTGCCAGCAGCTTAGCGTCGGGACAGGAATACACCGGGGAGCTGTTTTTT. Protein product: CASSLASGQEYTGELFF.

The chain combines TRBV5-6 with TRBJ1-2; D unclear. V was shortened by 2 bases and J by 6 bases, with 8 bases between the two germline ends. Germline CDR1 and CDR2: SGHDT and YYEEEE. This CDR3 has 12 residues. CDR3 residues: CASSFLRDGYTF. CDR3 bases: TGTGCCAGCAGCTTCTTGAGAGATGGCTACACCTTC.

The chain is built from TRBV2 and TRBJ1-2; perhaps TRBD1 as D (5 bases). Germline values: CDR1 SNHLY, CDR2 FYNNEI. The CDR3 runs to 14 residues. Trimming pared 8 bases from V and 1 base from J, leaving 14 bases between. The CDR3 sequence is CASGPPGLNYGYTF. Written as DNA, the CDR3 is TGTGCCAGCGGCCCCCCAGGGCTTAACTATGGCTACACCTTC.

The chain employs TRBV5-1 and TRBJ1-1, with D unresolved. The V and J ends lost 4 bases and 11 bases respectively, with 18 bases between them. Germline V gives CDR1 SGHRS, CDR2 YFSETQ. The CDR3 extends over 13 amino acids. The CDR3 sequence: CASSQGRLQGAFF. As DNA, the CDR3 is TGCGCCAGCAGCCAAGGACGGTTGCAAGGCGCTTTCTTT.

V is TRBV5-1 and J is TRBJ2-7, with D perhaps TRBD1 (6 bases). V lost 3 bases and J 7 bases, leaving 17 bases between the germline ends. CDR1 SGHRS and CDR2 YFSETQ come from the germline V gene. This CDR3 has 14 amino acids. CDR3 in amino acids: CASSYRAPRGEQYF. In nucleotides, the CDR3 is TGCGCCAGCAGCTACAGGGCCCCCCGCGGGGAGCAGTACTTC.

The chain joins TRBV23-1 to TRBJ1-5, with no clear D. TRBV23-1 is an ORF; its function is uncertain. The CDR3 is 16 residues long. V lost 0 bases to trimming and J lost 2 bases, with 11 bases between them. The CDR3 spells CASSQSVSPGNQPQHF. The CDR3 DNA reads as TGCGCCAGCAGTCAATCGGTGAGCCCAGGCAATCAGCCCCAGCATTTT.

The chain employs TRBV6-1 and TRBJ2-5, with TRBD2 matching over 11 bases. CDR3 length: 14 amino acids. Germline CDR1 MNHNS, CDR2 SASEGT. J gave up 2 bases and V 6 bases, and 2 bases lay outside the gene matches. The CDR3 spells CASRGLAEQETQYF. Written as DNA, the CDR3 is TGTGCCAGCAGGGGACTAGCGGAGCAAGAGACCCAGTACTTC.

The V and J genes are TRBV7-2 and TRBJ1-3, with D hard to call. The CDR3 has 15 residues. Trimming took 5 bases from V and 0 from J, leaving 11 bases between them. Per germline, CDR1 SGHTA and CDR2 FQGNSA. The CDR3 DNA sequence: TGTGCCAGCAGCCCTACCTTTACCTCTGGAAACACCATATATTTT. Residues: CASSPTFTSGNTIYF.

This clone was seen a single time. The chain has TRBV28 and TRBJ1-1; D is ambiguous. V shed 0 bases and J shed 6 bases, with 8 bases lying between them. CDR1 and CDR2 (germline): MDHEN, SYDVKM. CDR3 length: 13 amino acids. Written as DNA, the CDR3 is TGTGCCAGCAGTTTATGGCAGGAGGCTGAAGCTTTCTTT. Its protein product is CASSLWQEAEAFF.

The rearrangement joins TRBV10-2 to TRBJ2-3, with 13 bases matching TRBD2. Germline lookup yields CDR1 WSHSY and CDR2 SAAADI. With 8 bases clipped from V and 2 bases from J, the junction kept 4 bases outside the gene matches. The CDR3 covers 15 residues. The CDR3 DNA follows: TGCGCCAGCCTCGGGACTAGCGGGGACACAGATACGCAGTATTTT. Its protein product is CASLGTSGDTDTQYF.

The chain carries TRBV27 and TRBJ1-2; D possibly corresponds to TRBD1 (5 bases). V shed 5 bases and J shed 9 bases, with 16 bases lying between them. Germline V gives CDR1 MNHEY, CDR2 SMNVEV (reference sequence). This CDR3 is built from 13 residues. CDR3: CASSLGPAECYTF. In DNA, the CDR3 is TGTGCCAGCAGTCTGGGACCCGCTGAGTGCTACACCTTC.

This chain links TRBV9 with TRBJ2-7; 8 bases fit TRBD1. The CDR3 loop spans 14 amino acids. V shed 4 bases, J shed 6 bases, and the junction held 9 bases outside the gene matches. CDR1 is SGDLS, CDR2 YYNGEE, per germline. CDR3 in amino acids: CASSPTADRVEQYF. The CDR3 bases are TGTGCCAGCAGCCCCACCGCGGACAGGGTCGAGCAGTACTTC. The entire variable domain, with the rest obtained from reference TRBV9 and TRBJ2-7, is as follows: DSGVTQTPKHLITATGQRVTLRCSPRSGDLSVYWYQQSLDQGLQFLIQYYNGEERAKGNILERFSAQQFPDLHSELNLSSLELGDSALYFCASSPTADRVEQYFGPGTRLTVT.

The V gene is TRBV28, the J gene TRBJ1-1; D may be TRBD1 (6 bases). The germline V and J ends were trimmed by 7 bases and 3 bases, with 12 bases remaining between them. This CDR3 is 13 amino acids long. Per germline, CDR1 MDHEN and CDR2 SYDVKM. CDR3 sequence reads: CASISRGYTEAFF. In DNA form, the CDR3 reads TGTGCCAGCATTTCCAGGGGATACACTGAAGCTTTCTTT.

The chain has TRBV7-9 and TRBJ2-3; D is unclear. V shed 1 base and J shed 10 bases, with 15 bases lying between them. The CDR3 loop spans 14 amino acids. Germline assignment: CDR1 SEHNR and CDR2 FQNEAQ (reference sequence). The chain's CDR3 is CASSLGLTSVSQYF. As DNA, the CDR3 is TGTGCCAGCAGCTTAGGGCTGACCTCCGTGTCGCAGTATTTT.

The chain employs TRBV4-1 and TRBJ2-7; 9 nucleotides match TRBD2. With 0 bases clipped from V and 4 bases from J, the junction kept 7 bases outside the gene matches. The germline V gene has CDR1 MGHRA and CDR2 YSYEKL. The CDR3 totals 16 residues. CDR3 sequence (DNA): TGCGCCAGCAGCCAAGAGTATGGCGGGGGGGCTTACGAGCAGTACTTC. As protein: CASSQEYGGGAYEQYF.

J is TRBJ1-1 and V is TRBV7-8; 7 bases map to TRBD1. The CDR3 totals 18 residues. V lost 2 bases to trimming and J lost 1 base; unmatched junction nucleotides: 13. CDR1 SGHVS and CDR2 FQNEAQ come from the germline V gene. The CDR3: CASSLQTGNLPRNTEAFF. In DNA form, the CDR3 reads TGTGCCAGCAGCTTACAGACAGGGAATCTTCCCCGGAACACTGAAGCTTTCTTT.

The chain recombines TRBV7-9 with TRBJ1-2; possible D gene TRBD1, 5 bases. V was pared by 7 bases and J by 3 bases, with 12 bases between. In germline, CDR1 is SEHNR, CDR2 FQNEAQ (reference sequence). The CDR3 is 13 amino acids. DNA for the CDR3: TGTGCCAGCATGCGAGCCAGGGACTATGGCTACACCTTC. Translated: CASMRARDYGYTF.

In this sample, this clone turned up a few times. The V gene is TRBV30, the J gene TRBJ1-1, with TRBD1 identical over 9 bases. The CDR3 totals 13 residues. Germline CDR1 and CDR2: GTSNPN and SVGIG (reference sequence). The junction had 5 bases not matched to a gene; V was cut back by 2 bases and J by 7 bases. The CDR3 DNA follows: TGTGCCTGGAGTCCAACAGGGGGCGGTGAAGCTTTCTTT. It translates to CAWSPTGGGEAFF.

The V gene is TRBV19, the J gene TRBJ1-1; TRBD1 matches at 9 bases. The CDR3 is 14 residues long. Germline CDR1 is LNHDA and CDR2 is SQIVND (reference sequence). V gave up 10 bases and J gave up 2 bases; unmatched junction bases: 8. CDR3 amino acids: CATERGQGNTEAFF. CDR3 in DNA: TGTGCCACCGAGAGGGGACAGGGAAACACTGAAGCTTTCTTT.

The chain carries TRBV5-6 and TRBJ1-6; weak D call: TRBD1 (5 bases). Germline-derived CDR1 and CDR2 are SGHDT and YYEEEE. The V end lost 2 bases, the J end lost 4 bases, and 13 bases lay between the germline ends. This CDR3 is built from 16 residues. The CDR3 nucleotides are TGTGCCAGCAGCTTAGCCCCTAGGGGTTATAATTCACCCCTCCACTTT. The encoded protein is CASSLAPRGYNSPLHF. Variable domain in full (rest from reference TRBV5-6 and TRBJ1-6): DAGVTQSPTHLIKTRGQQVTLRCSPKSGHDTVSWYQQALGQGPQFIFQYYEEEERQRGNFPDRFSGHQFPNYSSELNVNALLLGDSALYLCASSLAPRGYNSPLHFGNGTRLTVT.

V usage is TRBV11-2 and J usage is TRBJ1-2; D is unresolved. Germline CDR1 is SGHAT and CDR2 is FQNNGV. V lost 3 bases to trimming and J lost 2 bases, with 10 bases between them. This CDR3 region has 14 residues. The CDR3 DNA sequence: TGTGCCAGCAGCTTCGCACAGATAAACTATGGCTACACCTTC. Translated, it gives CASSFAQINYGYTF.

The chain combines TRBV19 with TRBJ1-5; D may be TRBD1 (5 bases). CDR3 length equals 14 residues. V was clipped by 2 bases and J by 1 base, with 6 bases between them. From germline, CDR1 is LNHDA and CDR2 SQIVND (reference sequence). DNA of the CDR3: TGTGCCAGTAGTATACGGGGGAGCAATCAGCCCCAGCATTTT. This translates into CASSIRGSNQPQHF.

The chain employs TRBV4-1 and TRBJ2-7, with 7 bases that match TRBD1. V lost 0 bases to trimming and J lost 0 bases; unmatched junction nucleotides: 5. The CDR3 spans 16 residues. Germline CDR1 and CDR2: MGHRA and YSYEKL. In DNA, the CDR3 is TGCGCCAGCAGCCAAGATCTCCGGACAGGCTCCTACGAGCAGTACTTC. It yields the protein CASSQDLRTGSYEQYF.